The sequence of this T cell receptor (beta chain) was determined in a study of regulatory T cells in long-lasting Graves disease. Findings and caveats of the study: TRBV28, TRBJ1-2 and TRBJ2-5 emerged as the favored segments in persistent disease. With some 2,800 shared public clonotypes, persistent patients exceeded new patients, who shared more than 750.

Germline assignment: CDR1 MNHEY and CDR2 SMNVEV (reference sequence). Between the trimmed V and J ends, which lost 3 bases and 1 base, there was a span of 17 bases. This CDR3 spans 17 amino acids. Investigators prepared the TCR beta libraries by applying iRepertoire HTBI primers and Arm-PCR of CDR3 regions. Using its own MiXCR run on the multiplex PCR reads, TCRdb lists one record per CDR3 protein. In the table there are about 360,000 distinct CDR3 sequences, roughly 17% of which are singletons. Time point defined: newly diagnosed GD, antithyroid drugs for less than 3 months. Making the TCR library involved RNA that had been extracted from PBMCs. This clonotype showed up many times. Its specificity is not known. The sample also formed part of further work on T cells in Graves' hyperthyroidism and ophthalmopathy. As that study records: A patient was excluded if there was uncontrolled infection, other autoimmune disease, pregnancy or lactation. During a first-round RT-PCR of the TCR CDR3, the HTBI primer set was used.

The rearrangement links TRBV27 to TRBJ2-3; D remains ambiguous. The material was peripheral blood mononuclear cells (PBMCs), obtained at new diagnosis, from a patient treated with antithyroid drugs. This receptor was obtained from a woman between 18 and 30 years old with Graves disease. CDR3 loop: CASSLASGSVGTDTQYF. The CDR3, as DNA: TGTGCCAGCAGTTTGGCATCAGGATCGGTGGGCACAGATACGCAGTATTTT.